This record looks at one T cell receptor beta chain sequence and its context. Its antigen is unidentified. This specimen belongs to a study of shared clonotypes between healthy human individuals. Germline V gives CDR1 SEHNR, CDR2 FQNEAQ (reference sequence). V was clipped by 2 bases and J by 2 bases; unmatched bases: 16. This CDR3 is 19 amino acids long. Study-wide results and caveats: Clonotypes not shared had lower generation probabilities than those common to all four donors.

Sequencing used immunoSEQ multiplex PCR; TCRdb keeps in-frame clones, though not all of them. The sample shows some 2.3 million clones, over 90% of them seen only once. The chain combines TRBV7-9 with TRBJ2-7; 9 bases fit TRBD1. The receptor was isolated from a man aged 18 to 35 in good health. Some clones in this sample may be carry-over from other donors' samples. Sequenced input: naive CD4+ T cells from PBMCs. Subset of the sample: CD45RA+ positively selected. The CDR3 coding sequence is TGTGCCAGCAGCTTAACCCTACACGCGACAGGGGGGAATCCCTACGAGCAGTACTTC. This encodes CASSLTLHATGGNPYEQYF.